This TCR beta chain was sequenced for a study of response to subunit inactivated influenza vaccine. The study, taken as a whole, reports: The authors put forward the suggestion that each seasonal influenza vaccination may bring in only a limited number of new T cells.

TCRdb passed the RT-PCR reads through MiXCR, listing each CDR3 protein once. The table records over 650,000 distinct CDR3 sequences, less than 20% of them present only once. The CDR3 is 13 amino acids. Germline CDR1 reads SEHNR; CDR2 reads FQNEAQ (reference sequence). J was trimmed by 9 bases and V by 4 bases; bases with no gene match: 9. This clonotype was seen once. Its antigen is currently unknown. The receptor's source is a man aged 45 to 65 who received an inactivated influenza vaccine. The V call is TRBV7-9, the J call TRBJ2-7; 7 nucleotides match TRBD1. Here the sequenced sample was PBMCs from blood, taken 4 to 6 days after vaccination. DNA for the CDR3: TGTGCCAGCAGCTACACAGGGGAATCCGTGCAGTACTTC. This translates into CASSYTGESVQYF.